These 10 T cell receptor beta chains came from one sample sequenced in a study of control samples from healthy donors and cancer patients. TCRdb's table, derived via immunoSEQ multiplex PCR, lists solely in-frame clones and lacks some. The table lists about 110,000 clones, 83% of them singletons. Input material: blood. Receptor source: a woman between 50 and 59 years old in good health.

This chain joins TRBV6-5 and TRBJ2-1; 8 nucleotides line up with TRBD2. The CDR3 totals 15 residues. Germline values: CDR1 MNHEY, CDR2 SVGAGI. With V trimmed by 7 bases and J by 8 bases, 13 bases remained unmatched. The CDR3 region is CASTSTGGPVDEQFF. The CDR3 DNA is TGTGCCAGCACCTCAACGGGAGGGCCAGTGGATGAGCAGTTCTTC.

V gene TRBV11-2 combines with J gene TRBJ1-6; TRBD1 might be the D (5 bases). The CDR3 totals 16 residues. Per the germline V gene, CDR1 is SGHAT and CDR2 is FQNNGV. V lost 5 bases and J lost 6, with 17 bases in between. This CDR3 is CASSRVVGATNSPLHF. The CDR3, as DNA: TGTGCCAGCAGCCGAGTTGTTGGGGCGACTAATTCACCCCTCCACTTT.

This clone was observed once. This sequence joins TRBV5-1 and TRBJ2-7; a possible D gene is TRBD1 (6 bases). The CDR3 contains 14 residues. V was cut by 0 bases and J by 7 bases, with 14 bases left in between. CDR1 is SGHRS and CDR2 is YFSETQ in the germline V gene. CDR3 sequence (DNA): TGCGCCAGCAGCTTGGAGCTCAGGGGACGAGAGCAGTACTTC. Translated: CASSLELRGREQYF.

The chain is built from TRBV7-8 and TRBJ1-4, with D hard to call. Germline CDR1 SGHVS, CDR2 FQNEAQ. CDR3 length: 15 amino acids. V lost 3 bases and J 4 bases, leaving 12 bases between the germline ends. CDR3 region: CASSFWAVGNEKLFF. CDR3 nucleotide sequence: TGTGCCAGCAGCTTCTGGGCAGTTGGTAATGAAAAACTGTTTTTT.

This chain joins TRBV11-3 and TRBJ2-2; the D gene is possibly TRBD2 (5 bases). The CDR3 is 16 residues long. In germline, CDR1 is SGHNT, CDR2 YENEEA. Trimming shortened V by 1 base and J by 4 bases, and 13 bases separated the two germline ends. The CDR3 bases are TGTGCCAGCAGCTTAGTCCCTAGCAGATTCACCGGGGAGCTGTTTTTT. Translation: CASSLVPSRFTGELFF.

The rearrangement joins TRBV7-3 to TRBJ1-5; 8 bases align to TRBD1. CDR1 and CDR2 (germline): SGHTA, FQGTGA. This CDR3 is 20 amino acids long. V was pared by 4 bases and J by 5 bases, with 22 bases of the junction left unmatched. CDR3: CASSYGQGARYIFVDQPQHF. The CDR3 nucleotides are TGTGCCAGCAGCTATGGACAGGGCGCCCGTTATATATTTGTCGATCAGCCCCAGCATTTT.

The chain couples TRBV4-1 to TRBJ1-1, with TRBD1 identical over 7 bases. CDR3 length: 18 amino acids. Trimming removed 1 base from V and 0 bases from J; junction bases left unmatched: 11. The germline V gene has CDR1 MGHRA and CDR2 YSYEKL. The CDR3 here is CASSQGLIVTGVNTEAFF. The CDR3 nucleotides read TGCGCCAGCAGCCAAGGGTTAATAGTCACAGGGGTGAACACTGAAGCTTTCTTT.

The chain links TRBV7-8 to TRBJ1-5, with TRBD1 matching over 8 bases. The junction had 8 bases not matched to a gene; V was cut back by 4 bases and J by 9 bases. In germline, CDR1 is SGHVS, CDR2 FQNEAQ. The CDR3 sequence is 14 residues long. This CDR3 is CASSWTGSGSPQHF. The CDR3 DNA reads TGTGCCAGCAGCTGGACAGGGTCCGGATCGCCCCAGCATTTT.

V and J are TRBV11-3 and TRBJ2-7; 12 bases are a match to TRBD2. Per germline, CDR1 SGHNT and CDR2 YENEEA. The CDR3 covers 15 residues. Trimming took 5 bases from V and 0 from J; bases not matched to a gene: 2. The CDR3 sequence: CASSQGLAGSYEQYF. DNA for the CDR3: TGTGCCAGCAGCCAGGGACTAGCGGGCTCCTACGAGCAGTACTTC.

This chain links TRBV7-9 with TRBJ2-1; 13 bases align to TRBD2. V lost 5 bases to trimming and J lost 9 bases; unmatched junction nucleotides: 13. Germline-derived CDR1 and CDR2 are SEHNR and FQNEAQ (reference sequence). The CDR3 totals 17 residues. The CDR3 coding sequence is TGTGCCAGCAGCCCAAGTCGACTAGCGGGGGGCCGCGGTGAGCAGTTCTTC. Its translation: CASSPSRLAGGRGEQFF. Full variable domain (outside the CDR3, taken from reference TRBV7-9 and TRBJ2-1): DTGVSQNPRHKITKRGQNVTFRCDPISEHNRLYWYRQTLGQGPEFLTYFQNEAQLEKSRLLSDRFSAERPKGSFSTLEIQRTEQGDSAMYLCASSPSRLAGGRGEQFFGPGTRLTVL.